The rows below give T cell receptor beta chains drawn from one sample of a study of T cells in Graves' hyperthyroidism and ophthalmopathy. In TCRdb, the multiplex PCR reads were re-called with MiXCR into one record per CDR3 protein. The table has 300,000 to 400,000 distinct CDR3 sequences, under 25% seen once; the top ten hold over 40%. Sequencing input: blood. The receptors shown here come from a woman in her fifties or sixties with Graves' hyperthyroidism. Each CDR3 is given with its conserved first and last residue. Fields, in order: clone size, D gene, V gene, J gene, CDR3 protein, CDR3 DNA. D genes are given only for firm matches. A row's size may be missing; if present it is once, few, many or a size class.

>many|TRBD1|TRBV6-2/TRBV6-3|TRBJ1-2
CASIWTGPFFNLDYGYTF
TGTGCCAGCATTTGGACAGGGCCTTTTTTTAATTTGGACTATGGCTACACCTTC
>.|TRBD1|TRBV7-9|TRBJ2-1
CASSPTGGGRHNEQFF
TGTGCCAGCAGCCCGACAGGGGGTGGTCGTCACAATGAGCAGTTCTTC
>many|.|TRBV18|TRBJ1-2
CASSPPTGDRGYTF
TGTGCCAGCTCACCACCGACTGGGGATAGGGGCTACACCTTC
>.|.|TRBV12-3/TRBV12-4|TRBJ2-7
CASSYDGRETVQYF
TGTGCCAGCAGCTACGACGGTCGGGAGACGGTGCAGTACTTC
>many|.|TRBV12-3/TRBV12-4|TRBJ1-1
CASSLGANLVVAFF
TGTGCCAGCAGTTTAGGGGCTAACCTGGTTGTCGCTTTCTTT
>many|.|TRBV30|TRBJ1-4
CAWSVLGGGLEKLFF
TGTGCCTGGAGTGTACTCGGGGGCGGCTTGGAAAAACTGTTTTTT
>.|TRBD1|TRBV12-3/TRBV12-4|TRBJ1-1
CASKKTGHNTEAFF
TGTGCCAGCAAAAAGACAGGGCATAACACTGAAGCTTTCTTT
>once|TRBD1|TRBV28|TRBJ2-7
CASSSRTGGKYEQYF
TGTGCCAGCAGTTCTAGAACAGGGGGCAAGTACGAGCAGTACTTC
>few|.|TRBV28|TRBJ2-1
CASRNGRRGTGVNEQFF
TGTGCCAGCAGAAATGGGAGGCGGGGGACAGGAGTCAATGAGCAGTTCTTC
>many|TRBD1|TRBV2|TRBJ1-1
CASTPLGTGNTEAFF
TGTGCCAGCACTCCCCTGGGGACAGGGAACACTGAAGCTTTCTTT
>many|.|TRBV6-1|TRBJ2-2
CASSSPKQGNTGELFF
TGTGCCAGCAGTTCGCCCAAACAGGGGAACACCGGGGAGCTGTTTTTT
>.|TRBD2|TRBV7-9|TRBJ2-7
CASSLEGGRGEQYF
TGTGCCAGCAGCTTAGAGGGCGGGAGGGGAGAGCAGTACTTC
>many|TRBD2|TRBV3-1|TRBJ2-3
CASSRVAGGFKTSTDTQYF
TGTGCCAGCAGCCGAGTAGCGGGGGGGTTTAAAACTAGCACAGATACGCAGTATTTT
>.|TRBD1|TRBV7-9|TRBJ2-1
CASSPRDRYNEQFF
TGTGCCAGCAGCCCCAGGGACAGATACAATGAGCAGTTCTTC
>many|.|TRBV28|TRBJ2-6
CASSLWDTGANVLTF
TGTGCCAGCAGTTTATGGGACACTGGGGCCAACGTCCTGACTTTC
>many|.|TRBV10-3|TRBJ2-3
CAISEGRGSSDTQYF
TGTGCCATCAGTGAGGGCAGGGGTTCATCAGATACGCAGTATTTT
>.|.|TRBV5-4|TRBJ1-2
CASSLEYLNYGYTF
TGTGCCAGCAGTTTGGAATATCTTAACTATGGCTACACCTTC
>many|.|TRBV30|TRBJ2-5
CAWGPGAQYF
TGTGCCTGGGGACCAGGGGCCCAGTACTTC
>.|.|TRBV6-1|TRBJ2-5
CASRSLGTETQYF
TGTGCCAGCCGGTCCCTAGGGACGGAGACCCAGTACTTC
>.|TRBD1|TRBV11-2|TRBJ2-7
CASSLELGTVSYEQYF
TGTGCCAGCAGCTTAGAATTAGGGACAGTCTCCTACGAGCAGTACTTC
>.|.|TRBV2|TRBJ2-5
CASSVEGGETQYF
TGTGCCAGCAGTGTCGAGGGTGGGGAGACCCAGTACTTC
>many|TRBD1|TRBV10-3|TRBJ2-5
CAISESTGKAETQYF
TGTGCCATCAGTGAGTCGACAGGGAAGGCAGAGACCCAGTACTTC
>.|TRBD1|TRBV7-2|TRBJ1-2
CANSLAGTGYGYTF
TGTGCCAACAGCTTAGCCGGGACAGGCTATGGCTACACCTTC
>many|TRBD1|TRBV19|TRBJ1-5
CASSPRTGGNQPQHF
TGTGCCAGTAGTCCGAGGACAGGGGGCAATCAGCCCCAGCATTTT
>few|.|TRBV4-2|TRBJ2-1
CASSDGHTYNEQFF
TGTGCCAGCAGCGACGGTCACACCTACAATGAGCAGTTCTTC
>many|TRBD1|TRBV29-1|TRBJ2-2
CSVDSVQGARAGGELFF
TGCAGCGTTGATAGTGTGCAGGGGGCTCGCGCGGGCGGGGAGCTGTTTTTT
>.|TRBD2|TRBV9|TRBJ2-5
CASSDTTGTSGGRNQETQYF
TGTGCCAGCAGCGATACTACTGGGACTAGCGGGGGCCGAAACCAAGAGACCCAGTACTTC
>many|.|TRBV28|TRBJ2-2
CASSQSQGGVFGELFF
TGTGCCAGCAGTCAGTCCCAAGGCGGAGTTTTCGGGGAGCTGTTTTTT
>.|.|TRBV27|TRBJ1-5
CASSSERGNQPQHF
TGTGCCAGCAGTTCCGAGAGGGGTAATCAGCCCCAGCATTTT
>few|TRBD1|TRBV12-3/TRBV12-4|TRBJ1-3
CASSPTGYPGNTIYF
TGTGCCAGCAGCCCGACAGGGTACCCTGGAAACACCATATATTTT
>many|TRBD1|TRBV30|TRBJ1-4
CAWSPDRGNEKLFF
TGTGCCTGGAGTCCGGACAGGGGGAATGAAAAACTGTTTTTT
>many|.|TRBV12-3/TRBV12-4|TRBJ2-7
CASSFTGVRQYEQYF
TGTGCCAGCAGTTTTACAGGCGTCCGACAGTACGAGCAGTACTTC
>once|TRBD1|TRBV11-2|TRBJ1-1
CASTQGGGMGAFF
TGTGCCAGCACCCAGGGGGGGGGTATGGGTGCTTTCTTT
>few|TRBD2|TRBV9|TRBJ2-1
CASSVVATSGRDEQFF
TGTGCCAGCAGCGTAGTTGCGACTAGCGGGAGAGATGAGCAGTTCTTC
>many|.|TRBV20-1|TRBJ1-1
CSARDLRGRGTEAFF
TGCAGTGCTAGAGATCTGCGGGGGAGGGGGACTGAAGCTTTCTTT
>.|TRBD1|TRBV12-3/TRBV12-4|TRBJ1-4
CASSRQGPNEKLFF
TGTGCCAGCAGTCGACAGGGCCCAAATGAAAAACTGTTTTTT
>many|TRBD2|TRBV7-6|TRBJ2-1
CASSLSAGGYDEQFF
TGTGCCAGCAGCCTCTCAGCGGGAGGATATGATGAGCAGTTCTTC
>.|TRBD1|TRBV7-9|TRBJ1-6
CASSLEGDRNNSPLHF
TGTGCCAGCAGCTTAGAGGGGGACAGAAATAATTCACCCCTCCACTTT
>few|TRBD2|TRBV2|TRBJ2-7
CASAREGRIRGDF
TGTGCCAGCGCTAGGGAGGGAAGAATAAGAGGAGACTTC
>.|.|TRBV4-1|TRBJ1-6
CASSLRGAADNSPLHF
TGCGCCAGCAGCTTGCGGGGTGCCGCTGATAATTCACCCCTCCACTTT
>few|.|TRBV6-2/TRBV6-3|TRBJ1-2
CASRPPGLGRQNGYTF
TGTGCCAGCAGACCCCCGGGTCTTGGGCGTCAGAACGGCTACACCTTC
>few|.|TRBV4-1|TRBJ2-5
CASSQQGGAYQETQYF
TGCGCCAGCAGCCAACAAGGGGGGGCGTACCAAGAGACCCAGTACTTC
>once|.|TRBV9|TRBJ2-1
CASSVATHNEQFF
TGTGCCAGCAGCGTAGCTACTCACAATGAGCAGTTCTTC
>many|TRBD2|TRBV14|TRBJ2-1
CASSPPSGRGDEQFF
TGTGCCAGCAGCCCTCCTAGCGGGAGGGGGGATGAGCAGTTCTTC
>.|.|TRBV15|TRBJ2-5
CATSRTTGFAETQYF
TGTGCCACCAGCCGAACAACAGGGTTCGCAGAGACCCAGTACTTC
>many|TRBD1|TRBV25-1|TRBJ2-1
CASSELGTADWGEQFF
TGTGCCAGCAGTGAATTGGGGACAGCCGACTGGGGGGAGCAGTTCTTC
>many|TRBD1|TRBV12-3/TRBV12-4|TRBJ2-7
CASSFRQGTYEQYF
TGTGCCAGCAGTTTTCGACAGGGGACCTACGAGCAGTACTTC
>.|.|TRBV27|TRBJ2-2
CASSLAGQYTGELFF
TGTGCCAGCAGTTTAGCTGGACAGTACACCGGGGAGCTGTTTTTT
>.|TRBD2|TRBV29-1|TRBJ2-1
CSVDSFWRPSGGAGEQFF
TGCAGCGTTGACTCATTTTGGCGGCCTAGCGGGGGGGCCGGGGAGCAGTTCTTC
>few|.|TRBV20-1|TRBJ1-5
CSANQGGRRIQPQHF
TGCAGTGCTAATCAGGGAGGTAGGCGGATTCAGCCCCAGCATTTT
>.|.|TRBV19|TRBJ2-2
CASSMAGNPTGELFF
TGTGCCAGTAGTATGGCAGGGAACCCCACCGGGGAGCTGTTTTTT
>.|.|TRBV7-9|TRBJ2-6
CASSLVGRISGANVLTF
TGTGCCAGCAGCTTAGTGGGCCGAATCTCTGGGGCCAACGTCCTGACTTTC
>.|.|TRBV5-1|TRBJ2-1
CASSLGGLPEQFF
TGTGCCAGCAGCTTAGGGGGACTACCCGAGCAGTTCTTC
>few|TRBD1|TRBV25-1|TRBJ2-7
CASSEYGTGGLEQYF
TGTGCCAGCAGTGAATATGGGACAGGGGGCCTCGAGCAGTACTTC
>many|.|TRBV25-1|TRBJ1-1
CASSLTDEAFF
TGTGCCAGCAGTTTGACAGATGAAGCTTTCTTT